The count of the clone carrying this T cell receptor (beta chain) is one. The data belong to a study of shared clonotypes between healthy human individuals. The assay was run at deep level. Method: immunoSEQ multiplex PCR; TCRdb's copy keeps in-frame clones and lacks some. This sample has approximately 1.5 million clones, with 98% found just once. With V trimmed by 1 base and J by 6 bases, 10 bases remained unmatched. Looked up from germline, CDR1 is LGHNA and CDR2 is YNFKEQ. The CDR3 runs to 17 residues. Sequencing was performed on naive CD4+ T cells sorted from blood. Subset specified: CD45RA+ positively selected. The V and J genes are TRBV4-2 and TRBJ2-2; 8 bases fit TRBD2. The receptor comes from a man aged 30 to 45 in good health. In DNA, the CDR3 is TGTGCCAGCAGCCAAGGGGGGACTAGTAGGTTTCCCGGGGAGCTGTTTTTT. This encodes CASSQGGTSRFPGELFF.